The clone carrying this TCR beta chain was seen a handful of times. Its antigen is unidentified. The data stem from a study of T-cell reconstitution after alpha-beta-depleted transplantation in children. TCRbeta library preparation incorporated unique molecular identifiers. TCRdb re-called the PCR reads through MiXCR, storing one row per CDR3 protein. This sample yields about 900,000 distinct CDR3 sequences, of which roughly 29% are seen a single time; over 25% belongs to the top ten. Study outcomes and limitations: Surviving recipient T cells and thymic progenitors produced the high day-60 TCRbeta diversity seen in some patients.

The germline V gene has CDR1 SGHDT and CDR2 YYEEEE. CDR3 length: 14 amino acids. Trimming removed 2 bases from V and 3 bases from J, with 12 bases in between. Here the sequenced sample was PBMCs, mostly from graft donor cells, taken 360 days after TCRalphabeta/CD19-depleted stem cell transplant. The sequence was obtained from a boy under two years old who had a stem cell transplant for SCID, so the T cells may come from the graft donor. The chain employs TRBV5-6 and TRBJ2-7; the D is unclear. The CDR3 region has the DNA TGTGCCAGCAGCTTCTATGCCGAGGACTACGAGCAGTACTTC. Its protein product is CASSFYAEDYEQYF.